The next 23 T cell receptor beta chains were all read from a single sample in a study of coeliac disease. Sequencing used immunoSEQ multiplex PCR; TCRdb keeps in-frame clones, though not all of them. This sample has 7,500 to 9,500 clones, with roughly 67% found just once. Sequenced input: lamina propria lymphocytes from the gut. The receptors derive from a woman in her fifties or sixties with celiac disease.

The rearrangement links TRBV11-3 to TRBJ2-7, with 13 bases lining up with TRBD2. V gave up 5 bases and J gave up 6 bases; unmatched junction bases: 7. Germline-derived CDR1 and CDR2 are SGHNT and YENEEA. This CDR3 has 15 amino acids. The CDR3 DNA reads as TGTGCCAGCAGCCGACTAGCGGGAGGCTCAGGCGAGCAGTACTTC. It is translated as CASSRLAGGSGEQYF.

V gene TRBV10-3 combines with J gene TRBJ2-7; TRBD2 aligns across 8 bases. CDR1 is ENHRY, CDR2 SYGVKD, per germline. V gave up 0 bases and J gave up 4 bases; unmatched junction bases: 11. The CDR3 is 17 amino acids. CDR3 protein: CAISESVPAGDKYEQYF. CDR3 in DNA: TGTGCCATCAGTGAGTCGGTGCCAGCGGGGGATAAATACGAGCAGTACTTC.

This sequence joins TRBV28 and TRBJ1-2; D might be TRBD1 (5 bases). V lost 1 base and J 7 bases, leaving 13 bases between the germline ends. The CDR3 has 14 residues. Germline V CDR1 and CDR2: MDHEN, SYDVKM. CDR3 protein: CASSLFFSGGGYTF. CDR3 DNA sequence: TGTGCCAGCAGTTTATTTTTCTCCGGGGGTGGCTACACCTTC.

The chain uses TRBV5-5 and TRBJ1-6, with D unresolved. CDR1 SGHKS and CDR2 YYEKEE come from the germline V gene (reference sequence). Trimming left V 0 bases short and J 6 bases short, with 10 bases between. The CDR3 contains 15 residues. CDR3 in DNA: TGTGCCAGCAGCTTGGCCGAGTGGAGTAATTCACCCCTCCACTTT. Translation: CASSLAEWSNSPLHF.

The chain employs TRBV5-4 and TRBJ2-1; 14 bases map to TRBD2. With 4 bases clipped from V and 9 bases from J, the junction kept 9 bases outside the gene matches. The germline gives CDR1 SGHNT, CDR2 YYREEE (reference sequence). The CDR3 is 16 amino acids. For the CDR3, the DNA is TGTGCCAGCAGCGGCCTGACTAGCGGGGGGGCGGGTGAGCAGTTCTTC. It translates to CASSGLTSGGAGEQFF. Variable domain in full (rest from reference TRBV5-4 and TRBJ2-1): ETGVTQSPTHLIKTRGQQVTLRCSSQSGHNTVSWYQQALGQGPQFIFQYYREEENGRGNFPPRFSGLQFPNYSSELNVNALELDDSALYLCASSGLTSGGAGEQFFGPGTRLTVL.

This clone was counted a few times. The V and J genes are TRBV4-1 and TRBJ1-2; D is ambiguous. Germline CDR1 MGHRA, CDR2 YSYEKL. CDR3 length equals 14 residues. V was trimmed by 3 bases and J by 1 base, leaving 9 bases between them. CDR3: CASSQAQVNYGYTF. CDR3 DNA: TGCGCCAGCAGCCAGGCTCAGGTTAACTATGGCTACACCTTC.

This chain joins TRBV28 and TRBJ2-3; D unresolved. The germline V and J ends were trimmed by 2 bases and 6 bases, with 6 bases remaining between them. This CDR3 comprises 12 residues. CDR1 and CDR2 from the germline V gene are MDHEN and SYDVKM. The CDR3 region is CASSLGPDTQYF. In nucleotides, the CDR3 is TGTGCCAGCAGTTTAGGGCCGGATACGCAGTATTTT. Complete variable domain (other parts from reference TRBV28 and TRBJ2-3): DVKVTQSSRYLVKRTGEKVFLECVQDMDHENMFWYRQDPGLGLRLIYFSYDVKMKEKGDIPEGYSVSREKKERFSLILESASTNQTSMYLCASSLGPDTQYFGPGTRLTVL.

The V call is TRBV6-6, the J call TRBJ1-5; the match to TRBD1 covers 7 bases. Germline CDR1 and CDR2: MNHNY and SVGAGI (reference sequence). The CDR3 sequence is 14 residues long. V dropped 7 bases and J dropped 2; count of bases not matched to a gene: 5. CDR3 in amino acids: CASTRGLGNQPQHF. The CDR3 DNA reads TGTGCCAGCACGAGGGGGCTCGGCAATCAGCCCCAGCATTTT.

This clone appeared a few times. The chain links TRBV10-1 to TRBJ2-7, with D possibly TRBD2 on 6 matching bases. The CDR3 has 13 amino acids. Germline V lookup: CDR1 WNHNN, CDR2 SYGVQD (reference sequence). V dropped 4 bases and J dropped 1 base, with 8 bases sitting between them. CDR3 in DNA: TGCGCCAGCAGTGTTGGAGGGTCCTACGAGCAGTACTTC. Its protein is CASSVGGSYEQYF.

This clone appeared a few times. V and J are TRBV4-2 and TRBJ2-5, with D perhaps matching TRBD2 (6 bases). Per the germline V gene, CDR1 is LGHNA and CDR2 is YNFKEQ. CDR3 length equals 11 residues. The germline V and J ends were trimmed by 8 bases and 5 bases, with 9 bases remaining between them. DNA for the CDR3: TGTGCCAGCCGACGGGGGGAGACCCAGTACTTC. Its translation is CASRRGETQYF.

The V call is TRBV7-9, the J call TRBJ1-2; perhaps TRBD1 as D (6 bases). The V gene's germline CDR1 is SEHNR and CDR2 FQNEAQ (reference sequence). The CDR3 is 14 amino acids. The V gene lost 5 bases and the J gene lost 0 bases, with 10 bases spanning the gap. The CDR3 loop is CASSPDSTNYGYTF. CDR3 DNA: TGTGCCAGCAGCCCGGACAGTACTAACTATGGCTACACCTTC. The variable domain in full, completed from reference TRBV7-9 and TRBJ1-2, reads DTGVSQNPRHKITKRGQNVTFRCDPISEHNRLYWYRQTLGQGPEFLTYFQNEAQLEKSRLLSDRFSAERPKGSFSTLEIQRTEQGDSAMYLCASSPDSTNYGYTFGSGTRLTVV.

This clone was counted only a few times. The CDR3 loop reads CASSQERGLNTEAFF. The CDR3 bases are TGCGCCAGCAGCCAAGAGCGGGGGTTGAACACTGAAGCTTTCTTT. The rearrangement uses TRBV4-3 and TRBJ1-1, with D perhaps matching TRBD1 (5 bases). This CDR3 contains 15 residues. Looked up from germline, CDR1 is LGHNA and CDR2 is YSLEER. Trimming stripped 0 bases from V and 0 bases from J, with 8 bases between.

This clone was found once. Here the CDR3 reads CASSLNTGNAGELFF. CDR3 DNA: TGTGCCAGCAGCTTAAACACGGGAAACGCCGGGGAGCTGTTTTTT. The chain combines TRBV7-9 with TRBJ2-2; weak D call: TRBD2 (5 bases). The germline V gene encodes CDR1 SEHNR and CDR2 FQNEAQ (reference sequence). CDR3 length equals 15 residues. Trimming cost V 2 bases and J 6 bases, with 13 bases left between them.

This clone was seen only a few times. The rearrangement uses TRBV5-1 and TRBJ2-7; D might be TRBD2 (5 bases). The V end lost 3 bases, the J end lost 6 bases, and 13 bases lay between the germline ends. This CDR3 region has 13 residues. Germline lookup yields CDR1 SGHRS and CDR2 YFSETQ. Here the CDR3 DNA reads TGCGCCAGCAGCTCACTAGGAAAGGGCGAGCAGTACTTC. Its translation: CASSSLGKGEQYF.

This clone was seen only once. CDR3 DNA sequence: TGTGCCAGCAGCTCCTACGTGAGGATCGGGGAGCTGTTTTTT. Translated, it gives CASSSYVRIGELFF. This chain connects TRBV7-2 to TRBJ2-2, with D unclear. The ends were cut back, 4 bases at V and 7 bases at J, with 13 bases in the middle. Germline V gives CDR1 SGHTA, CDR2 FQGNSA. The CDR3 runs to 14 residues.

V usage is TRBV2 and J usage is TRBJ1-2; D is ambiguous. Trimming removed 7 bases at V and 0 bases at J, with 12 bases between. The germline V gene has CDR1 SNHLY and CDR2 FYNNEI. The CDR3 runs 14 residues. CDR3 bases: TGTGCCAGCAACATCCCTCTAGCTAACTATGGCTACACCTTC. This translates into CASNIPLANYGYTF.

The CDR3 region is CATRGTSYNEQFF. For the CDR3, the DNA is TGTGCCACCAGGGGGACATCTTACAATGAGCAGTTCTTC. The J gene is TRBJ2-1, the V gene TRBV15; D is possibly TRBD1 (6 bases). This CDR3 contains 13 residues. V was shortened by 6 bases and J by 4 bases, with 10 bases between the two germline ends. The germline gives CDR1 LNHNV, CDR2 YYDKDF (reference sequence).

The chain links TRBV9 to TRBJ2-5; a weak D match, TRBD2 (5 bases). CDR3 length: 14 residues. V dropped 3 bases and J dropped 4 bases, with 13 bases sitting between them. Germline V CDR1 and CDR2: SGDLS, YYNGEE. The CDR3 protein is CASSAPAGGETQYF. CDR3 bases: TGTGCCAGCAGCGCCCCGGCGGGTGGAGAGACCCAGTACTTC.

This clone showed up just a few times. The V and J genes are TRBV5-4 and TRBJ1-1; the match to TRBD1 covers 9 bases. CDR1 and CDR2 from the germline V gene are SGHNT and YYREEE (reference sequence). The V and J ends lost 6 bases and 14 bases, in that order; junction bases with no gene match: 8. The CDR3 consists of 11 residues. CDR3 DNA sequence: TGTGCCAGCATCACCGGGACAGGGTACTTCTTT. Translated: CASITGTGYFF.

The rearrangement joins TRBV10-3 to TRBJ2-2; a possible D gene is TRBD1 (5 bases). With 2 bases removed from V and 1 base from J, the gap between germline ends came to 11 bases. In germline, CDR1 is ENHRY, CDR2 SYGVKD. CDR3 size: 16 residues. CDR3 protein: CAISEGTGGNTGELFF. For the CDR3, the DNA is TGTGCCATCAGTGAGGGCACAGGTGGGAACACCGGGGAGCTGTTTTTT.

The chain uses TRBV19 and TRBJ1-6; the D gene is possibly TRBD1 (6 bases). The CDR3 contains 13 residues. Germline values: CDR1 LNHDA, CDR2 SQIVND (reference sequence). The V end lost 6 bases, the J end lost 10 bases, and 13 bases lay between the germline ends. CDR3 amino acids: CASSTTGQSPLHF. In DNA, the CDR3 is TGTGCCAGTAGCACTACAGGGCAATCACCCCTCCACTTT.

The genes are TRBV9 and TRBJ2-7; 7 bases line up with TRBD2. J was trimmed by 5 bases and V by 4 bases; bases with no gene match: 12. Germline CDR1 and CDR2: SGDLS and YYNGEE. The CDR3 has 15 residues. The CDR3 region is CASSLPWRERDEQYF. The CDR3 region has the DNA TGTGCCAGCAGCCTACCGTGGCGGGAGAGGGACGAGCAGTACTTC.

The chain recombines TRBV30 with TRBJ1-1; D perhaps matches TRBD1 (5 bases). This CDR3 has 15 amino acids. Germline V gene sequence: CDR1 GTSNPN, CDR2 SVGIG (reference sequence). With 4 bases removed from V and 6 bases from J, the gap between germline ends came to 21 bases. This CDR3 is CAWNPGAGGRAEAFF. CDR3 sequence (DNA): TGTGCCTGGAATCCCGGCGCGGGGGGGAGGGCTGAAGCTTTCTTT. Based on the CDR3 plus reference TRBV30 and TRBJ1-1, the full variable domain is SQTIHQWPATLVQPVGSPLSLECTVEGTSNPNLYWYRQAAGRGLQLLFYSVGIGQISSEVPQNLSASRPQDRQFILSSKKLLLSDSGFYLCAWNPGAGGRAEAFFGQGTRLTVV.